This T cell receptor beta chain was sequenced for a study of blood T cell repertoires in COVID-19. Study at large: Both acute and convalescent COVID-19 samples were obtained from the United States, Italy and Spain. In each case, the material was cDNA or gDNA derived from T cells, B-cell-depleted T cells, or PBMCs.

The table lists this clone with a few counts. Source study methods: It was from reference gene primer amplification that nucleated cell counts were estimated. Assay: immunoSEQ multiplex PCR; the TCRdb copy retains only in-frame clones and omits some. V and J calls and clone size are those listed in that table; D and trimming were worked out from the DNA. The data contain 350,000 to 450,000 clones, around 92% of them seen just once; the ten biggest clones take up over 1%. Germline V CDR1 and CDR2: SGDLS, YYNGEE. V was pared by 7 bases and J by 3 bases, with 6 bases of the junction left unmatched. CDR3 length: 15 amino acids.

Sequenced: peripheral blood. The origin of this receptor is a man aged 40-55 years with acute or convalescent COVID-19. J is TRBJ2-1 and V is TRBV9, with 11 bases that match TRBD2. The CDR3 loop is CASHSGTSGYNEQFF. The CDR3 nucleotides are TGTGCCAGCCACTCCGGGACTAGCGGCTACAATGAGCAGTTCTTC. Filled out from reference TRBV9 and TRBJ2-1, the complete variable domain reads DSGVTQTPKHLITATGQRVTLRCSPRSGDLSVYWYQQSLDQGLQFLIQYYNGEERAKGNILERFSAQQFPDLHSELNLSSLELGDSALYFCASHSGTSGYNEQFFGPGTRLTVL.